A single sample gave rise to the 24 T cell receptor beta chains below, sequenced in a study of cytomegalovirus exposure and HLA in healthy donors. Use of 60 Vbeta and 13 Jbeta primers characterized the PCR. Assay used: immunoSEQ multiplex PCR; TCRdb lists only in-frame clones, some missing. This table holds about 96,000 clones, 60% to 75% found once. Sequenced input: PBMCs. The source of these receptors is a female donor in good health and CMV-seropositive.

The gene calls are TRBV18 and TRBJ1-1, with 7 nucleotides matching TRBD1. There are 15 residues in the CDR3. The V gene end was trimmed by 3 bases and the J gene end by 3 bases; junction bases not matched to a gene: 7. Per the germline V gene, CDR1 is KGHSH and CDR2 is LQKENI. The CDR3 is CASSPTWDRDTEAFF. The DNA for the CDR3 is TGTGCCAGCTCACCCACCTGGGACAGAGACACTGAAGCTTTCTTT.

V gene TRBV2 combines with J gene TRBJ2-7; a possible D gene is TRBD1 (5 bases). Germline V CDR1 and CDR2: SNHLY, FYNNEI. This CDR3 comprises 14 residues. V lost 6 bases and J lost 0, with 12 bases in between. The CDR3 region has the DNA TGTGCCAGCAGGTACAGGTCTAGCTCCTACGAGCAGTACTTC. It is translated as CASRYRSSSYEQYF.

The genes are TRBV4-1 and TRBJ1-6, with 7 bases matching TRBD1. The CDR3 totals 16 residues. The junction had 7 bases not matched to a gene; V was cut back by 0 bases and J by 8 bases. Germline V gene sequence: CDR1 MGHRA, CDR2 YSYEKL. The CDR3 is CASSQDTGQVYSPLHF. The CDR3 nucleotides are TGCGCCAGCAGCCAAGATACAGGACAGGTCTATTCACCCCTCCACTTT.

The V and J genes are TRBV9 and TRBJ2-3, with D possibly TRBD2 on 5 matching bases. The germline V gene encodes CDR1 SGDLS and CDR2 YYNGEE. Deletions cut 0 bases from V and 6 bases from J, with 14 bases between. This CDR3 is 15 amino acids long. CDR3 nucleotide sequence: TGTGCCAGCAGCGTAGGTGGGAGTATCTGGGATACGCAGTATTTT. Amino acid sequence: CASSVGGSIWDTQYF.

The chain joins TRBV2 to TRBJ1-5; D is possibly TRBD1 (5 bases). V lost 6 bases and J lost 3, with 12 bases in between. CDR1 SNHLY and CDR2 FYNNEI come from the germline V gene. CDR3 length: 14 amino acids. The DNA for the CDR3 is TGTGCCAGCAGCGGCACAGGAGACAATCAGCCCCAGCATTTT. Amino acids: CASSGTGDNQPQHF.

The chain couples TRBV27 to TRBJ2-1; D unresolved. Germline V lookup: CDR1 MNHEY, CDR2 SMNVEV (reference sequence). CDR3 length: 19 residues. Trimming removed 6 bases at V and 0 bases at J, with 24 bases between. As DNA, the CDR3 is TGTGCCAGCAGCCATATAGCCACCGCGGTCTCCCTCTCCTACAATGAGCAGTTCTTC. It specifies CASSHIATAVSLSYNEQFF.

J is TRBJ2-4 and V is TRBV11-2; 8 bases are shared with TRBD2. Germline V gene data show CDR1 as SGHAT and CDR2 as FQNNGV. This CDR3 is built from 16 residues. Unmatched junction bases numbered 10, after V lost 2 bases and J lost 7 bases. The DNA of the CDR3 is TGTGCCAGCAGCTTAAGGGGGTCGGGACTAGTGAACATTCAGTACTTC. Amino acid sequence: CASSLRGSGLVNIQYF.

In this sample, this clone turned up once. The chain carries TRBV28 and TRBJ1-5; D call uncertain. Germline V gene sequence: CDR1 MDHEN, CDR2 SYDVKM. With 1 base removed from V and 2 bases from J, the gap between germline ends came to 9 bases. There are 15 residues in the CDR3. In nucleotides, the CDR3 is TGTGCCAGCAGTTTATCGCTATTCGGCAATCAGCCCCAGCATTTT. This codes for CASSLSLFGNQPQHF.

V and J are TRBV7-9 and TRBJ2-7; 9 bases match TRBD2. J lost 1 base, V lost 5 bases, and 3 bases had no gene match. The germline gives CDR1 SEHNR, CDR2 FQNEAQ (reference sequence). The CDR3 is 14 residues long. Here the CDR3 DNA reads TGTGCCAGCAGCCAGACTAGCGGATCCTACGAGCAGTACTTC. Residues: CASSQTSGSYEQYF.

The J gene is TRBJ1-2, the V gene TRBV6-1; tentatively, D is TRBD1 (5 bases). V gave up 4 bases and J gave up 0 bases, with 6 bases separating them. This CDR3 region has 13 residues. CDR1 MNHNS and CDR2 SASEGT come from the germline V gene. CDR3 coding DNA: TGTGCCAGCAGTGGGGGCCCTAACTATGGCTACACCTTC. Its protein product is CASSGGPNYGYTF.

The chain links TRBV7-2 to TRBJ2-7, with 8 bases fitting TRBD2. The CDR3 is made up of 15 amino acids. Germline V gene lookup returns CDR1 SGHTA and CDR2 FQGNSA. The V and J ends lost 5 bases and 2 bases, in that order; junction bases with no gene match: 8. This CDR3 reads CASSQNAGGTYEQYF. The CDR3, as DNA: TGTGCCAGCAGCCAGAATGCGGGGGGTACCTACGAGCAGTACTTC.

The V call is TRBV6-5, the J call TRBJ1-1; 7 nucleotides match TRBD1. Trimming at V came to 0 bases and at J to 8 bases, leaving 6 bases not matched to a gene. Germline CDR1 MNHEY, CDR2 SVGAGI. The CDR3 length is 14 residues. CDR3 sequence: CASSYSVGQTEAFF. CDR3 bases: TGTGCCAGCAGTTACTCTGTGGGACAGACAGAAGCTTTCTTT.

V and J are TRBV19 and TRBJ1-4, with 7 positions matching TRBD1. Germline trimming cut 4 bases from V and 8 bases from J; bases unmatched to any gene: 7. This CDR3 is built from 14 residues. Germline V gives CDR1 LNHDA, CDR2 SQIVND (reference sequence). The CDR3 sequence: CASSTRQGGEKLFF. The CDR3 nucleotides read TGTGCCAGTAGTACTCGACAGGGTGGGGAAAAACTGTTTTTT.

The chain combines TRBV6-5 with TRBJ2-5; TRBD1 matches 9 bases. The germline CDR1 and CDR2 sequences are MNHEY and SVGAGI. After removal of 6 bases from V and 5 bases from J, the junction contained 7 bases not matched to a gene. The CDR3 totals 14 residues. The CDR3 region has the DNA TGTGCCAGCAGATTACAGGGGGCTTGGGAGACCCAGTACTTC. Translated, it gives CASRLQGAWETQYF.

The V gene is TRBV19, the J gene TRBJ2-5; D call uncertain. Trimming took 1 base from V and 4 from J, leaving 4 bases between them. This CDR3 comprises 12 residues. Germline V gives CDR1 LNHDA, CDR2 SQIVND (reference sequence). The CDR3, as DNA: TGTGCCAGTAGTATAGGAGGAGAGACCCAGTACTTC. This translates into CASSIGGETQYF.

This chain links TRBV6-4 with TRBJ2-3; 9 bases are shared with TRBD1. The J segment lost 4 bases and the V segment lost 4 bases, leaving 3 bases of the junction unmatched. The CDR3 extends over 14 amino acids. The V gene's germline CDR1 is MRHNA and CDR2 SNTAGT. The CDR3 loop reads CASSGTGEADTQYF. CDR3 bases: TGTGCCAGCAGTGGGACAGGGGAAGCAGATACGCAGTATTTT.

This clone was seen once. This sequence joins TRBV12-2 and TRBJ2-3; the table's D gene call, TRBD2, was not cross checked with the DNA. TRBV12-2 is a pseudogene segment. CDR3 length: 16 amino acids. CDR3 nucleotide sequence: TGTGCAAGTCGCTTAGTAACCCAACTTAAAACAGATACGCAGTATTTT. It yields the protein CASRLVTQLKTDTQYF.

The rearrangement links TRBV10-3 to TRBJ2-2, with D possibly being TRBD2 (5 bases). The CDR3 consists of 15 residues. Between the trimmed V and J ends, which lost 5 bases and 2 bases, there was a span of 12 bases. CDR1 is ENHRY and CDR2 is SYGVKD in the germline V gene. The CDR3 protein is CAISPPGFNTGELFF. CDR3 DNA: TGTGCCATCAGTCCTCCGGGATTCAACACCGGGGAGCTGTTTTTT.

This clone was picked up a small number of times. The gene calls are TRBV5-4 and TRBJ1-3; D is perhaps TRBD1 (5 bases). CDR3 size: 17 residues. CDR1 and CDR2 (germline): SGHNT, YYREEE (reference sequence). Deletions cut 4 bases from V and 1 base from J, with 18 bases between. The CDR3, as DNA: TGTGCCAGCAGCCTTCCGGGGCCCGGAGGGTCTGGAAACACCATATATTTT. Translating it yields CASSLPGPGGSGNTIYF.

Concerning this clone: Within the sample, other DNA sequences also encode this same CDR3. The V call is TRBV5-1, the J call TRBJ2-1; 9 bases line up with TRBD1. Germline V gene lookup returns CDR1 SGHRS and CDR2 YFSETQ. The length of the CDR3 is 12 residues. The J segment lost 10 bases and the V segment lost 2 bases, leaving 1 base of the junction unmatched. CDR3: CASSLQGAEQFF. CDR3 nucleotides: TGCGCCAGCAGCTTACAGGGGGCAGAGCAGTTCTTC.

This sequence joins TRBV7-2 and TRBJ2-5, with 9 nucleotides matching TRBD1. From germline, CDR1 is SGHTA and CDR2 FQGNSA. This CDR3 is 15 amino acids long. With 4 bases clipped from V and 2 bases from J, the junction kept 5 bases outside the gene matches. The CDR3 region has the DNA TGTGCCAGCAGCTCTAACAGGGGGCCGCAAGAGACCCAGTACTTC. This sequence encodes CASSSNRGPQETQYF.

The rearrangement joins TRBV7-2 to TRBJ1-1; no clear D gene. The V end lost 5 bases, the J end lost 0 bases, and 7 bases lay between the germline ends. Per the germline V gene, CDR1 is SGHTA and CDR2 is FQGNSA. The CDR3 has 13 amino acids. CDR3 in amino acids: CASSLLMNTEAFF. The CDR3 DNA is TGTGCCAGCAGCCTACTGATGAACACTGAAGCTTTCTTT.

The chain joins TRBV18 to TRBJ1-2, with D hard to call. The germline V gene encodes CDR1 KGHSH and CDR2 LQKENI. The CDR3 contains 14 residues. Between the trimmed V and J ends, which lost 2 bases and 4 bases, there was a span of 11 bases. The CDR3 reads CASSPIEEGYGYTF. The CDR3 DNA reads as TGTGCCAGCTCACCAATAGAGGAGGGCTATGGCTACACCTTC.

The rearrangement uses TRBV28 and TRBJ2-1; 10 positions agree with TRBD1. After removal of 5 bases from V and 8 bases from J, the junction contained 3 bases not matched to a gene. This CDR3 has 13 amino acids. The germline V gene has CDR1 MDHEN and CDR2 SYDVKM. For the CDR3, the DNA is TGTGCCAGCAGTCCCGGACAGGGGGATGAGCAGTTCTTC. It codes for CASSPGQGDEQFF. The complete variable domain, with remaining parts taken from reference TRBV28 and TRBJ2-1, reads DVKVTQSSRYLVKRTGEKVFLECVQDMDHENMFWYRQDPGLGLRLIYFSYDVKMKEKGDIPEGYSVSREKKERFSLILESASTNQTSMYLCASSPGQGDEQFFGPGTRLTVL.